This T cell receptor beta chain appears in the sequencing data of a study of T cell changes during pregnancy in multiple sclerosis. The V end lost 0 bases, the J end lost 5 bases, and 16 bases lay between the germline ends. Germline V gene data show CDR1 as MNHEY and CDR2 as SVGAGI. This CDR3 has 16 amino acids. Assay used: immunoSEQ multiplex PCR; TCRdb lists only in-frame clones, some missing. Of 65,000 to 85,000 clones listed, about 94% are singletons. The clonotype was recovered from a female donor in good health, enrolled as a control in a pregnancy study. The V and J genes are TRBV6-5 and TRBJ2-5; D is possibly TRBD2 (6 bases). The sample consisted of peripheral blood, taken in the second trimester of pregnancy. This CDR3 reads CASSYSFRGAGETQYF. The CDR3 coding sequence is TGTGCCAGCAGTTACTCGTTCCGCGGGGCAGGGGAGACCCAGTACTTC.